Listed here are 21 T cell receptor beta chains from one sample, sequenced in a study of cytomegalovirus exposure and HLA in healthy donors. The PCR used 60 Vbeta and 13 Jbeta primers. Sequencing was performed with immunoSEQ multiplex PCR; in TCRdb, only in-frame clones are kept and a portion is missing. The repertoire has about 110,000 clones, 70% to 85% of them found once; the top ten carry more than 3%. The sequenced sample was PBMCs. The receptors come from a woman between 40 and 55 years old in good health and CMV-seronegative.

The chain carries TRBV19 and TRBJ1-5; the match to TRBD1 covers 8 bases. V lost 7 bases, J lost 4 bases, and 6 bases stayed unmatched. The CDR3 spans 14 residues. The V gene's germline CDR1 is LNHDA and CDR2 SQIVND (reference sequence). CDR3 bases: TGTGCCAGTACCTGGACAGGGAATAATCAGCCCCAGCATTTT. Its translation is CASTWTGNNQPQHF.

This chain uses TRBV19 with TRBJ2-3, with TRBD1 matching over 9 bases. Trimming removed 3 bases from V and 0 bases from J; junction bases left unmatched: 4. CDR3 length equals 16 residues. From germline, CDR1 is LNHDA and CDR2 SQIVND (reference sequence). The CDR3 nucleotides read TGTGCCAGTAGTATCCCGACAGGGGGGAGCACAGATACGCAGTATTTT. Translating it yields CASSIPTGGSTDTQYF.

This rearrangement joins TRBV10-3 to TRBJ1-3; 7 bases are a match to TRBD1. CDR3 length: 15 residues. The V and J ends lost 10 bases and 0 bases, in that order; junction bases with no gene match: 9. Germline V CDR1 and CDR2: ENHRY, SYGVKD. CDR3 sequence (DNA): TGTGCCACACAACTCGACAGGGACTCTGGAAACACCATATATTTT. Encoded protein: CATQLDRDSGNTIYF.

This clone was picked up a small number of times. V gene TRBV5-4 combines with J gene TRBJ2-3; 11 nucleotides agree with TRBD2. This CDR3 has 15 amino acids. Germline lookup yields CDR1 SGHNT and CDR2 YYREEE (reference sequence). J lost 7 bases, V lost 1 base, and 5 bases had no gene match. CDR3: CASSLSSGRVNTQYF. The CDR3 region has the DNA TGTGCCAGCAGCTTGAGTAGCGGGAGGGTTAATACGCAGTATTTT.

The chain is built from TRBV5-5 and TRBJ1-1, with D unclear. The CDR3 runs 13 residues. V lost 2 bases and J 10 bases, leaving 15 bases between the germline ends. The germline gives CDR1 SGHKS, CDR2 YYEKEE (reference sequence). The CDR3 sequence is CASSFSEATGAFF. DNA of the CDR3: TGTGCCAGCAGCTTCTCGGAAGCAACGGGAGCTTTCTTT.

The table lists this clone with a count of one. The chain couples TRBV28 to TRBJ2-5, with 7 bases matching TRBD2. The V segment lost 8 bases and the J segment 3 bases; nucleotides outside the gene matches: 6. CDR1 MDHEN and CDR2 SYDVKM come from the germline V gene. The CDR3 spans 13 residues. The CDR3 sequence: CASGRGTEETQYF. In nucleotides, the CDR3 is TGTGCCAGCGGGCGGGGGACGGAAGAGACCCAGTACTTC.

CDR3 sequence reads: CASGPRTSGSYEQYF. The CDR3, as DNA: TGTGCTAGTGGTCCCCGGACTAGCGGGAGCTACGAGCAGTACTTC. This sequence joins TRBV12-5 and TRBJ2-7; TRBD2 matches 13 bases. This CDR3 contains 15 residues. CDR1 is LGHNT and CDR2 is FRNRAP in the germline V gene. V lost 5 bases to trimming and J lost 3 bases; unmatched junction nucleotides: 4. Combining the CDR3 with reference TRBV12-5 and TRBJ2-7 gives the whole variable domain DARVTQTPRHKVTEMGQEVTMRCQPILGHNTVFWYRQTMMQGLELLAYFRNRAPLDDSGMPKDRFSAEMPDATLATLKIQPSEPRDSAVYFCASGPRTSGSYEQYFGPGTRLTVT.

The count of this clone is one. This rearrangement joins TRBV28 to TRBJ1-5; tentatively, D is TRBD1 (5 bases). This CDR3 comprises 13 residues. Germline assignment: CDR1 MDHEN and CDR2 SYDVKM. V shed 8 bases and J shed 3 bases, with 11 bases lying between them. CDR3 DNA: TGTGCCAGCTACCGGGACTCCAATCAGCCCCAGCATTTT. It translates to CASYRDSNQPQHF.

V gene TRBV7-6 combines with J gene TRBJ2-5, with TRBD2 matching over 7 bases. The V segment lost 5 bases and the J segment 5 bases; nucleotides outside the gene matches: 2. The CDR3 has 12 amino acids. Per the germline V gene, CDR1 is SGHVS and CDR2 is FNYEAQ. CDR3 bases: TGTGCCAGCAGCCCACTAGCGGAGACCCAGTACTTC. The encoded protein is CASSPLAETQYF.

The rearrangement links TRBV5-1 to TRBJ1-4, with unresolved D. V was trimmed by 4 bases and J by 5 bases, leaving 12 bases between them. The CDR3 contains 14 residues. Germline values: CDR1 SGHRS, CDR2 YFSETQ. CDR3 nucleotide sequence: TGCGCCAGCAGCCCGCAGGAGGGAAATGAAAAACTGTTTTTT. Translating gives CASSPQEGNEKLFF. The full variable domain, completed using reference TRBV5-1 and TRBJ1-4, is KAGVTQTPRYLIKTRGQQVTLSCSPISGHRSVSWYQQTPGQGLQFLFEYFSETQRNKGNFPGRFSGRQFSNSRSEMNVSTLELGDSALYLCASSPQEGNEKLFFGSGTQLSVL.

This clone was seen more than once but under ten times. The rearrangement uses TRBV30 and TRBJ2-7; 9 nucleotides line up with TRBD1. CDR3 size: 13 residues. Trimming took 1 base from V and 5 from J; bases not matched to a gene: 3. Germline CDR1 and CDR2: GTSNPN and SVGIG (reference sequence). Written as DNA, the CDR3 is TGTGCCTGGAGTGGGGACAGGGCAAACGAGCAGTACTTC. Its translation is CAWSGDRANEQYF.

The genes are TRBV6-1 and TRBJ2-7; D may be TRBD1 (6 bases). Trimming pared 5 bases from V and 5 bases from J, leaving 7 bases between. The CDR3 loop spans 11 amino acids. Germline V CDR1 and CDR2: MNHNS, SASEGT. The DNA for the CDR3 is TGTGCCAGCAGTTACAGGGACGAGCAGTACTTC. Translating it yields CASSYRDEQYF.

The chain combines TRBV10-3 with TRBJ2-3; D is unresolved. The CDR3 has 16 residues. V lost 2 bases and J 0 bases, leaving 12 bases between the germline ends. The germline CDR1 and CDR2 sequences are ENHRY and SYGVKD. In DNA form, the CDR3 reads TGTGCCATCAGTGAGCTAGAACTGGATAGCACAGATACGCAGTATTTT. Translation: CAISELELDSTDTQYF.

In regard to this clone: The identical CDR3 is also encoded by other nucleotide sequences in the sample. The rearrangement uses TRBV7-2 and TRBJ2-1; 9 bases are shared with TRBD2. V lost 5 bases and J lost 0; bases outside the gene matches: 2. Per the germline V gene, CDR1 is SGHTA and CDR2 is FQGNSA. The CDR3 has 15 residues. The CDR3 protein is CASSLSGSSYNEQFF. The CDR3 nucleotides are TGTGCCAGCAGCCTTAGCGGGAGCTCCTACAATGAGCAGTTCTTC. Combining the CDR3 with reference TRBV7-2 and TRBJ2-1 gives the whole variable domain GAGVSQSPSNKVTEKGKDVELRCDPISGHTALYWYRQSLGQGLEFLIYFQGNSAPDKSGLPSDRFSAERTGGSVSTLTIQRTQQEDSAVYLCASSLSGSSYNEQFFGPGTRLTVL.

The gene calls are TRBV10-2 and TRBJ2-3; 9 bases match TRBD1. CDR3 size: 16 residues. The ends lost 6 bases at V and 4 bases at J; junction bases unmatched: 11. Germline CDR1 is WSHSY and CDR2 is SAAADI. CDR3 amino acids: CASSVTGGLKADTQYF. Here the CDR3 DNA reads TGCGCCAGCAGCGTTACAGGGGGCTTAAAGGCAGATACGCAGTATTTT.

The chain is built from TRBV5-4 and TRBJ2-1; 10 bases line up with TRBD2. The CDR3 loop spans 17 amino acids. From germline, CDR1 is SGHNT and CDR2 YYREEE (reference sequence). V trimming: 1 base; J trimming: 9 bases; junction bases outside the gene matches: 13. The CDR3 protein is CASSLWGAGGPKGEQFF. The CDR3 nucleotides are TGTGCCAGCAGCTTGTGGGGAGCGGGAGGGCCGAAGGGTGAGCAGTTCTTC. Full variable domain (rest looked up from reference TRBV5-4 and TRBJ2-1): ETGVTQSPTHLIKTRGQQVTLRCSSQSGHNTVSWYQQALGQGPQFIFQYYREEENGRGNFPPRFSGLQFPNYSSELNVNALELDDSALYLCASSLWGAGGPKGEQFFGPGTRLTVL.

This rearrangement joins TRBV7-2 to TRBJ1-6; D gene uncertain. CDR3 length: 15 amino acids. Germline V CDR1 and CDR2: SGHTA, FQGNSA. The V and J ends lost 1 base and 5 bases respectively, with 9 bases between them. The CDR3 DNA follows: TGTGCCAGCAGCTTAGGGCCGATCGATAATTCACCCCTCCACTTT. Its protein is CASSLGPIDNSPLHF.

This chain joins TRBV6-1 and TRBJ2-2, with D possibly matching TRBD1 (5 bases). The CDR3 is 13 residues long. Trimming cost V 2 bases and J 8 bases, with 9 bases left between them. Germline-derived CDR1 and CDR2 are MNHNS and SASEGT. Here the CDR3 DNA reads TGTGCCAGCAGTGAACGCAGGGAAGGGGAGCTGTTTTTT. Protein: CASSERREGELFF.

This chain connects TRBV28 to TRBJ2-7; D unresolved. Germline CDR1 MDHEN, CDR2 SYDVKM. The CDR3 covers 13 residues. Deletions cut 2 bases from V and 2 bases from J, with 7 bases between. DNA of the CDR3: TGTGCCAGCAGTTTAAACAATCCCTACGAGCAGTACTTC. Translation: CASSLNNPYEQYF.

The gene calls are TRBV27 and TRBJ2-1, with TRBD2 matching over 12 bases. Germline V lookup: CDR1 MNHEY, CDR2 SMNVEV (reference sequence). Losses at the gene ends were 5 bases for V and 1 base for J; bases not matched to a gene: 3. The CDR3 loop spans 16 amino acids. The CDR3 DNA is TGTGCCAGCAGTCCCGGACTAGCGGGGTCCTACAATGAGCAGTTCTTC. It yields the protein CASSPGLAGSYNEQFF.

This rearrangement joins TRBV15 to TRBJ1-4; the D is unclear. This CDR3 has 13 residues. CDR1 and CDR2 (germline): LNHNV, YYDKDF (reference sequence). The V end lost 1 base, the J end lost 8 bases, and 8 bases lay between the germline ends. The CDR3 loop reads CATSRVITEKLFF. In nucleotides, the CDR3 is TGTGCCACCAGCAGAGTTATAACAGAAAAACTGTTTTTT.